These 6 T cell receptor beta chains came from one sample sequenced in a study of technical replicates of blood from a few donors. Here immunoSEQ multiplex PCR was the method, and the copy in TCRdb shows in-frame clones only, minus some. The table lists roughly 80,000 clones, about 94% of them singletons. Sequences were obtained from T cells isolated from PBMCs. These receptors were taken from a human donor in good health.

V usage is TRBV27 and J usage is TRBJ1-2, with 7 bases fitting TRBD1. The V gene's germline CDR1 is MNHEY and CDR2 SMNVEV (reference sequence). This CDR3 has 16 amino acids. V lost 4 bases, J lost 4 bases, and 12 bases stayed unmatched. The CDR3 DNA is TGTGCCAGCAGTTCCCCTACAGGGGAGAAGGGCTATGGCTACACCTTC. Encoded protein: CASSSPTGEKGYGYTF.

The rearrangement joins TRBV6-5 to TRBJ1-5; weak D call: TRBD1 (5 bases). This CDR3 has 14 residues. Germline lookup yields CDR1 MNHEY and CDR2 SVGAGI. Trimming left V 1 base short and J 7 bases short, with 11 bases between. CDR3 sequence: CASSYYGAGQPQHF. CDR3 in DNA: TGTGCCAGCAGTTACTACGGGGCGGGGCAGCCCCAGCATTTT.

The V and J genes are TRBV6-1 and TRBJ2-7, with unresolved D. V gave up 7 bases and J gave up 0 bases, with 10 bases separating them. The V gene's germline CDR1 is MNHNS and CDR2 SASEGT. The CDR3 is made up of 13 amino acids. DNA for the CDR3: TGTGCCAGCACTGGAGTAACCTCCTACGAGCAGTACTTC. Translation gives CASTGVTSYEQYF.

This chain joins TRBV5-1 and TRBJ1-1; TRBD1 aligns across 8 bases. The CDR3 covers 15 residues. V shed 2 bases, J shed 3 bases, and the junction held 6 bases outside the gene matches. From germline, CDR1 is SGHRS and CDR2 YFSETQ. In DNA form, the CDR3 reads TGCGCCAGCAGCTTAAAACAGGGGGTCGACACTGAAGCTTTCTTT. Amino acids: CASSLKQGVDTEAFF. The complete variable domain, with remaining parts taken from reference TRBV5-1 and TRBJ1-1, reads KAGVTQTPRYLIKTRGQQVTLSCSPISGHRSVSWYQQTPGQGLQFLFEYFSETQRNKGNFPGRFSGRQFSNSRSEMNVSTLELGDSALYLCASSLKQGVDTEAFFGQGTRLTVV.

The gene calls are TRBV19 and TRBJ2-3, with 9 positions matching TRBD2. Trimming at V came to 3 bases and at J to 7 bases, leaving 8 bases not matched to a gene. The CDR3 contains 15 residues. Germline assignment: CDR1 LNHDA and CDR2 SQIVND (reference sequence). The chain's CDR3 is CASSIGAGGPYTQYF. In DNA, the CDR3 is TGTGCCAGTAGTATTGGGGCGGGAGGGCCGTATACGCAGTATTTT.

This sequence joins TRBV4-2 and TRBJ2-7; TRBD2 is a possible D gene (6 bases). Germline CDR1 is LGHNA and CDR2 is YNFKEQ. This CDR3 has 18 residues. The V and J ends lost 0 bases and 3 bases respectively, with 21 bases between them. The CDR3 DNA follows: TGTGCCAGCAGCCAAGATCCGCTAGCGAGGGTGAGGGGCTACGAGCAGTACTTC. Amino acid sequence: CASSQDPLARVRGYEQYF.